This TCR beta chain was identified during a study of blood T cell repertoires in COVID-19. Study context: Researchers got acute and convalescent COVID-19 samples from the United States, Italy and Spain. From T cells, B-cell-depleted T cells, or PBMCs came the material, which was cDNA or gDNA.

Trimming left V 5 bases short and J 1 base short, with 11 bases between. The CDR3 loop spans 13 amino acids. Germline V gene data show CDR1 as GTSNPN and CDR2 as SVGIG (reference sequence). Authors' data handling: From reference gene primer amplification, estimates of nucleated cell counts were derived. Using immunoSEQ multiplex PCR, the repertoire was profiled, and TCRdb retains in-frame clones only, with some absent. D and trimming come from the DNA, and the V and J calls and clone size come from that table. The sample carries about 180,000 clones, more than 85% recorded once. The clonotype was recovered from a woman in her 30s with active or convalescent COVID-19. The material sequenced was peripheral blood. The V and J genes are TRBV30 and TRBJ1-1; D is ambiguous. CDR3 sequence: CAWGLTANTEAFF. The CDR3 coding sequence is TGTGCCTGGGGTCTCACAGCGAACACTGAAGCTTTCTTT.